This T cell receptor (beta chain) was captured in a study of blood T cell repertoires in COVID-19. Study background: Collection of acute and convalescent COVID-19 samples took place in the United States, Italy and Spain. T cells, B-cell-depleted T cells, or PBMCs provided the cDNA or gDNA that served as material.

In the original workflow: Counts of nucleated cells, estimated from reference gene primer amplification, were obtained. Clones were read by immunoSEQ multiplex PCR, and TCRdb kept only the in-frame ones, dropping some. V and J calls and clone size follow that table, whereas D and trimming were derived from the DNA. Of under 75,000 clones in the sample, approximately 90% were seen once. The origin of this receptor is a middle-aged man with acute or convalescent COVID-19. What was sequenced was peripheral blood.

The CDR3 DNA sequence: TGTGCCACCAGTGATAGTGGCGGGAGGCTCTACAATGAGCAGTTCTTC. Its protein product is CATSDSGGRLYNEQFF. This chain uses TRBV24-1 with TRBJ2-1, with 8 bases matching TRBD2. Germline CDR1 is KGHDR and CDR2 is SFDVKD. V dropped 3 bases and J dropped 3; count of bases not matched to a gene: 6. This CDR3 is built from 16 residues.